These T cell receptor beta chains were read from a single sample in a study of blood T cell repertoires in COVID-19. The protocol was immunoSEQ multiplex PCR, while the TCRdb copy is restricted to in-frame clones and leaves out a portion. The sample includes approximately 150,000 clones, around 89% seen only once; the top ten take around 2.9%. Sequenced input: peripheral blood. Source of these receptors: a woman in her sixties with active COVID-19. The conserved cysteine and the conserved F or W are not part of the CDR3 here.

TRBV4-2	TRBJ2-1	ASSQVGVAGDNEQF
TRBV5-5	TRBJ2-5	ASSFTGQLEETQY
TRBV3-1/TRBV3-2	TRBJ2-1	ASSQVFAGVGNEQF
TRBV3-1/TRBV3-2	TRBJ2-7	ASSKTGQGFSYEQY
TRBV19	TRBJ1-5	ASRPRQGYNQPQH
TRBV19	TRBJ1-1	ASREQGSGEAF
TRBV9	TRBJ2-1	ASSPQGSGRVHEQF
TRBV4-3	TRBJ2-1	ASSQSWTSGRRDEQF
TRBV2	TRBJ2-2	ASKDSFETGELF
TRBV6-5	TRBJ2-3	ASKPGTGQDTQY
TRBV27	TRBJ1-6	ASSPGVNNSPLH
TRBV19	TRBJ2-7	ASSRDTTYEQY
TRBV28	TRBJ2-3	ASSSTGGGTDTQY
TRBV25-1	TRBJ2-5	ASSYWKGYQETQY
TRBV7-9	TRBJ2-7	AGDSAGGGYEQY
TRBV19	TRBJ2-6	ASTLFSGANVLT
TRBV28	TRBJ1-5	ASSLGTNNQPQH
TRBV10-1	TRBJ1-1	ASIRTPREGRVDTEAF
TRBV18	TRBJ2-7	ASSPSTGQGIYEQY
TRBV19	TRBJ1-5	ASSTGQPNQPQH
TRBV29-1	TRBJ2-5	SVEGGTGVHQETQY
TRBV28	TRBJ2-6	ASSLGDRGTPGANVLT
TRBV7-9	TRBJ2-7	ASSLPPGVYSYEQY
TRBV28	TRBJ2-3	ASRSTRDGTDTQY
TRBV7-9	TRBJ2-5	ASSPPGLAGVRETQY
TRBV28	TRBJ2-3	ASSSSLIRADTQY
TRBV11-3	TRBJ2-7	ASSLGAGGPYEQY
TRBV6-4	TRBJ2-3	ASRLRQGVRWTDTQY